These 24 T cell receptor beta chains were all obtained from the same sample, sequenced in a study of blood T cell repertoires in COVID-19. The assay was immunoSEQ multiplex PCR, and TCRdb's table has in-frame clones only and misses some. The sample has 310,000 or so clones, just over 85% seen once; the top ten hold roughly a tenth. Sequencing was done on a sample of PBMCs or T cells enriched from blood (not recorded which). The receptors come from a young woman who had recovered from COVID-19.

The gene calls are TRBV3-1 (or the pseudogene TRBV3-2) and TRBJ1-1, with D possibly matching TRBD1 (5 bases). Trimming removed 4 bases from V and 2 bases from J, with 8 bases in between. The germline V gene has CDR1 LGHDT and CDR2 YNNKEL (reference sequence). The CDR3 runs to 13 residues. The CDR3 DNA follows: TGTGCCAGCAGCCCGGGACTTAACACTGAAGCTTTCTTT. This translates into CASSPGLNTEAFF.

The chain employs TRBV7-9 and TRBJ1-1; 7 nucleotides match TRBD1. The J segment lost 1 base and the V segment lost 5 bases, leaving 7 bases of the junction unmatched. There are 15 residues in the CDR3. The germline CDR1 and CDR2 sequences are SEHNR and FQNEAQ (reference sequence). CDR3 residues: CASSRSTGTNTEAFF. The CDR3 region has the DNA TGTGCCAGCAGCCGCTCGACAGGGACGAACACTGAAGCTTTCTTT.

The rearrangement uses TRBV10-2 and TRBJ1-5, with 11 bases lining up with TRBD1. Germline values: CDR1 WSHSY, CDR2 SAAADI. This CDR3 has 15 residues. Trimming cost V 5 bases and J 5 bases; bases outside gene matches: 5. CDR3 in DNA: TGCGCCAGCAGTCGGGACAGGGGGATCGATCAGCCCCAGCATTTT. It specifies CASSRDRGIDQPQHF.

The chain carries TRBV10-3 and TRBJ1-1; 8 bases map to TRBD1. The CDR3 length is 13 residues. Germline CDR1 reads ENHRY; CDR2 reads SYGVKD. V lost 9 bases, J lost 0 bases, and 3 bases stayed unmatched. The CDR3 sequence is CAIRTGMNTEAFF. The CDR3 DNA sequence: TGTGCCATTCGGACAGGGATGAACACTGAAGCTTTCTTT.

Only one count was recorded for this clone. V gene TRBV19 combines with J gene TRBJ1-2; the D is unclear. The CDR3 is 14 amino acids. Trimming took 3 bases from V and 2 from J, leaving 10 bases between them. Germline lookup yields CDR1 LNHDA and CDR2 SQIVND (reference sequence). The CDR3 loop is CASSIGGLNYGYTF. The CDR3 coding sequence is TGTGCCAGTAGTATTGGAGGCCTGAACTATGGCTACACCTTC.

The genes are TRBV12-5 and TRBJ1-4, with TRBD1 identical over 7 bases. This CDR3 is 15 amino acids long. V dropped 4 bases and J dropped 6; count of bases not matched to a gene: 8. Germline V gene sequence: CDR1 LGHNT, CDR2 FRNRAP. CDR3 protein: CASGSRDSRHEKLFF. CDR3 nucleotide sequence: TGTGCTAGTGGTTCTCGGGACAGTCGTCATGAAAAACTGTTTTTT.

This rearrangement joins TRBV11-3 to TRBJ2-2, with 10 bases aligning to TRBD2. CDR3 length: 16 amino acids. Germline V gene data show CDR1 as SGHNT and CDR2 as YENEEA. Trimming took 4 bases from V and 7 from J; bases not matched to a gene: 9. The CDR3, as DNA: TGTGCCAGCAGCTCACCGGACAGGACTAGCGGCGGGGAGCTGTTTTTT. Protein: CASSSPDRTSGGELFF.

In this sample, this clone turned up many times. This chain links TRBV14 with TRBJ2-1; perhaps TRBD2 as D (6 bases). Trimming pared 1 base from V and 6 bases from J, leaving 25 bases between. The CDR3 extends over 19 amino acids. CDR1 and CDR2 from the germline V gene are SGHDN and FVKESK. The CDR3 DNA reads TGTGCCAGCAGCCAAGCTAGACTAGAGTCCCCCCAACACTCCAATGAGCAGTTCTTC. Translation: CASSQARLESPQHSNEQFF.

The chain recombines TRBV11-2 with TRBJ1-4; no definite D call. The germline V gene encodes CDR1 SGHAT and CDR2 FQNNGV. The V end was cut by 5 bases, the J end by 7 bases, with 11 bases between. The CDR3 loop spans 13 amino acids. Here the CDR3 reads CASSPLNSEKLFF. The CDR3 DNA is TGTGCCAGCAGCCCTTTAAACAGTGAAAAACTGTTTTTT. Together with reference TRBV11-2 and TRBJ1-4, the CDR3 gives the full variable domain: EAGVAQSPRYKIIEKRQSVAFWCNPISGHATLYWYQQILGQGPKLLIQFQNNGVVDDSQLPKDRFSAERLKGVDSTLKIQPAKLEDSAVYLCASSPLNSEKLFFGSGTQLSVL.

This clone was detected ten times or more. The chain is built from TRBV10-2 and TRBJ2-2; TRBD2 aligns across 8 bases. CDR1 is WSHSY and CDR2 is SAAADI in the germline V gene. The V and J ends lost 8 bases and 6 bases, in that order; junction bases with no gene match: 14. The length of the CDR3 is 16 residues. Written as DNA, the CDR3 is TGCGCCAGCTCCCCCCGGAGTAGCGGGAATCCCGGGGAGCTGTTTTTT. Its protein is CASSPRSSGNPGELFF.

The gene calls are TRBV2 and TRBJ1-1; 7 bases match TRBD1. The CDR3 runs 14 residues. From germline, CDR1 is SNHLY and CDR2 FYNNEI. V trimming: 6 bases; J trimming: 4 bases; junction bases outside the gene matches: 8. The DNA for the CDR3 is TGTGCCAGCAGCTTTACAGGGGAAGTCACTGAAGCTTTCTTT. Protein: CASSFTGEVTEAFF.

Remarks on this clone: The junction differs from germline at one of its ends, possibly a read error. This chain connects TRBV7-8 to TRBJ1-2; D is uncertain. The CDR3 is 14 amino acids. Germline lookup yields CDR1 SGHVS and CDR2 FQNEAQ. CDR3 protein: CASSLDSGRSGFSF. In nucleotides, the CDR3 is TGTGCCAGCAGCTTAGATTCGGGCCGTTCGGGGTTCTCCTTC.

This chain joins TRBV27 and TRBJ2-7; 9 nucleotides align to TRBD1. The CDR3 runs 15 residues. The J segment lost 3 bases and the V segment lost 5 bases, leaving 8 bases of the junction unmatched. Germline V gene sequence: CDR1 MNHEY, CDR2 SMNVEV (reference sequence). The CDR3 is CASSLGGTGYYEQYF. The CDR3 DNA follows: TGTGCCAGCAGTCTAGGCGGGACAGGGTACTACGAGCAGTACTTC.

The chain has TRBV2 and TRBJ1-2; perhaps TRBD1 as D (5 bases). This CDR3 has 12 amino acids. Germline CDR1 and CDR2: SNHLY and FYNNEI. Trimming took off 6 bases at V and 6 bases at J, with 11 bases between the two ends. This CDR3 reads CASSPGSHGYTF. The DNA for the CDR3 is TGTGCCAGCAGCCCAGGGTCCCATGGCTACACCTTC. Filled out from reference TRBV2 and TRBJ1-2, the complete variable domain reads EPEVTQTPSHQVTQMGQEVILRCVPISNHLYFYWYRQILGQKVEFLVSFYNNEISEKSEIFDDQFSVERPDGSNFTLKIRSTKLEDSAMYFCASSPGSHGYTFGSGTRLTVV.

The V call is TRBV4-1, the J call TRBJ2-2, with D possibly being TRBD2 (6 bases). Germline V CDR1 and CDR2: MGHRA, YSYEKL. With 3 bases removed from V and 5 bases from J, the gap between germline ends came to 10 bases. The CDR3 sequence is 14 residues long. In DNA form, the CDR3 reads TGCGCCAGCAGCCAGCAGGGAGGAACCGGGGAGCTGTTTTTT. It codes for CASSQQGGTGELFF.

The chain links TRBV5-1 to TRBJ1-3; 7 bases are a match to TRBD1. CDR3 length: 15 amino acids. The J segment lost 0 bases and the V segment lost 4 bases, leaving 4 bases of the junction unmatched. The germline V gene encodes CDR1 SGHRS and CDR2 YFSETQ. The chain's CDR3 is CASSRRTGSGNTIYF. In nucleotides, the CDR3 is TGCGCCAGCAGCCGACGGACAGGCTCTGGAAACACCATATATTTT. The full variable domain, completed using reference TRBV5-1 and TRBJ1-3, is KAGVTQTPRYLIKTRGQQVTLSCSPISGHRSVSWYQQTPGQGLQFLFEYFSETQRNKGNFPGRFSGRQFSNSRSEMNVSTLELGDSALYLCASSRRTGSGNTIYFGEGSWLTVV.

The CDR3 DNA reads TGTGCCAGCTCACCAGGGACTCCCAGCGAGCAGTACTTC. Its translation: CASSPGTPSEQYF. This chain links TRBV18 with TRBJ2-7; D is perhaps TRBD2 (6 bases). The CDR3 length is 13 residues. Germline values: CDR1 KGHSH, CDR2 LQKENI. Trimming removed 2 bases from V and 6 bases from J, with 11 bases in between.

This sequence joins TRBV5-1 and TRBJ2-5, with TRBD1 as a possible D gene (5 bases). V lost 4 bases, J lost 5 bases, and 12 bases lay in between. Germline V CDR1 and CDR2: SGHRS, YFSETQ. This CDR3 contains 13 residues. CDR3 in amino acids: CASSGAGWETQYF. Written as DNA, the CDR3 is TGCGCCAGCAGCGGTGCAGGGTGGGAGACCCAGTACTTC.

V gene TRBV7-6 combines with J gene TRBJ1-4; D unclear. This CDR3 comprises 14 residues. Germline V gives CDR1 SGHVS, CDR2 FNYEAQ. V lost 1 base to trimming and J lost 6 bases, with 9 bases between them. CDR3: CASSLGGLYEKLFF. CDR3 nucleotides: TGTGCCAGCAGCTTAGGAGGGTTGTATGAAAAACTGTTTTTT.

V usage is TRBV9 and J usage is TRBJ1-2, with D possibly being TRBD1 (5 bases). This CDR3 spans 13 amino acids. Trimming shortened V by 3 bases and J by 4 bases, and 10 bases separated the two germline ends. Germline assignment: CDR1 SGDLS and CDR2 YYNGEE. CDR3: CASSADSTYGYTF. The DNA for the CDR3 is TGTGCCAGCAGCGCCGACAGTACCTATGGCTACACCTTC.

The V and J genes are TRBV2 and TRBJ1-1; tentatively, D is TRBD1 (5 bases). The CDR3 is 13 residues long. Germline CDR1 and CDR2: SNHLY and FYNNEI. The V and J ends lost 6 bases and 6 bases respectively, with 14 bases between them. The DNA for the CDR3 is TGTGCCAGCAGAGCGCAGGGAAAGCCTGAAGCTTTCTTT. Protein product: CASRAQGKPEAFF.

This clone was counted ten times or more. The gene calls are TRBV6-1 and TRBJ1-5; 8 bases match TRBD1. There are 17 residues in the CDR3. Trimming at V came to 2 bases and at J to 5 bases, leaving 11 bases not matched to a gene. CDR1 and CDR2 (germline): MNHNS, SASEGT. DNA for the CDR3: TGTGCCAGCAGTGAACCCCCCGGACAGGGAAAAGATCAGCCCCAGCATTTT. Its translation is CASSEPPGQGKDQPQHF.

The chain recombines TRBV7-9 with TRBJ1-2; 8 nucleotides line up with TRBD1. V gave up 5 bases and J gave up 4 bases; unmatched junction bases: 6. The CDR3 consists of 14 residues. CDR1 and CDR2 from the germline V gene are SEHNR and FQNEAQ (reference sequence). The DNA of the CDR3 is TGTGCCAGCAGCCTACAGGGGGACGGCTATGGCTACACCTTC. Its protein product is CASSLQGDGYGYTF. The full variable domain, with the rest looked up from reference TRBV7-9 and TRBJ1-2, is DTGVSQNPRHKITKRGQNVTFRCDPISEHNRLYWYRQTLGQGPEFLTYFQNEAQLEKSRLLSDRFSAERPKGSFSTLEIQRTEQGDSAMYLCASSLQGDGYGYTFGSGTRLTVV.

CDR3 DNA: TGTGCCAGCTCCCTAGGGGGGGCGCCGAACACCGGGGAGCTGTTTTTT. Encoded protein: CASSLGGAPNTGELFF. V gene TRBV9 combines with J gene TRBJ2-2, with D perhaps matching TRBD2 (7 bases). The CDR3 length is 16 residues. CDR1 SGDLS and CDR2 YYNGEE come from the germline V gene. V was clipped by 7 bases and J by 0 bases, with 16 bases between them.